These 18 T cell receptor beta chains share one sample of origin, sequenced in a study of beta chain features in type 1 diabetes. Isolated RNA was reverse transcribed in full, so expressed TCRB transcripts were sequenced. Libraries were prepared by immunoSEQ multiplex PCR; TCRdb keeps only in-frame clonotypes and omits some of them. The table lists 120,000 to 150,000 clones, 13% of them singletons, with 1.3% in the top ten. Study-wide results and limits: TCRB CDR3s from Type 1 diabetes patients were moderately but significantly shorter in all four CD4+ subsets.

The antigens for these receptors are not known. The sequenced sample consisted of central memory CD4+ T cells from blood. Receptor source: a man between 18 and 35 years old with type 1 diabetes.

The genes are TRBV7-9 and TRBJ1-1; the D is unclear. The germline V gene has CDR1 SEHNR and CDR2 FQNEAQ (reference sequence). Trimming removed 3 bases from V and 1 base from J, with 9 bases in between. The CDR3 is 14 residues long. The CDR3 here is CASSLSHSNTEAFF. As DNA, the CDR3 is TGTGCCAGCAGCTTGAGTCATTCGAACACTGAAGCTTTCTTT.

This clone showed up just a few times. This sequence joins TRBV2 and TRBJ1-1; possibly TRBD1 for D (6 bases). This CDR3 spans 13 amino acids. Looked up from germline, CDR1 is SNHLY and CDR2 is FYNNEI. V was clipped by 2 bases and J by 4 bases, with 8 bases between them. The CDR3 sequence is CASSEQGPTEAFF. Written as DNA, the CDR3 is TGTGCCAGCAGTGAACAGGGGCCCACTGAAGCTTTCTTT.

This clone occurred a few times. This sample includes further DNA sequences coding for the same CDR3. This chain joins TRBV20-1 and TRBJ1-2; D gene unclear. CDR3 size: 11 residues. Germline values: CDR1 DFQATT, CDR2 SNEGSKA (reference sequence). Trimming took 3 bases from V and 5 from J, leaving 7 bases between them. CDR3 DNA sequence: TGCAGTGCTAGTGCCGGGTATGGCTACACCTTC. Its protein product is CSASAGYGYTF.

The rearrangement uses TRBV11-2 and TRBJ2-7; 7 bases agree with TRBD1. The CDR3 has 15 residues. V gave up 5 bases and J gave up 3 bases; unmatched junction bases: 10. CDR1 is SGHAT, CDR2 FQNNGV, per germline. Written as DNA, the CDR3 is TGTGCCAGCAGCCCGATCGCGCGACAGGGCTACGAGCAGTACTTC. As protein: CASSPIARQGYEQYF. Combining the CDR3 with reference TRBV11-2 and TRBJ2-7 gives the whole variable domain EAGVAQSPRYKIIEKRQSVAFWCNPISGHATLYWYQQILGQGPKLLIQFQNNGVVDDSQLPKDRFSAERLKGVDSTLKIQPAKLEDSAVYLCASSPIARQGYEQYFGPGTRLTVT.

With regard to this clone: A much larger clone is a single base away; this may be a read error. The chain has TRBV14 and TRBJ1-2, with D possibly being TRBD1 (5 bases). Per the germline V gene, CDR1 is SGHDN and CDR2 is FVKESK. V was shortened by 1 base and J by 8 bases, with 14 bases between the two germline ends. The CDR3 contains 14 residues. CDR3 residues: CASSQASGALGYTF. In DNA form, the CDR3 reads TGTGCCAGCAGCCAAGCCTCTGGGGCCTTGGGCTACACCTTC.

The V call is TRBV2, the J call TRBJ1-2; maybe TRBD1 (5 bases). CDR3 length: 14 residues. Germline CDR1 reads SNHLY; CDR2 reads FYNNEI. With 4 bases removed from V and 1 base from J, the gap between germline ends came to 10 bases. As DNA, the CDR3 is TGTGCCAGCAGTGTTGGGGACTTTAACTATGGCTACACCTTC. The encoded protein is CASSVGDFNYGYTF. The full variable domain, its missing parts supplied by reference TRBV2 and TRBJ1-2, is EPEVTQTPSHQVTQMGQEVILRCVPISNHLYFYWYRQILGQKVEFLVSFYNNEISEKSEIFDDQFSVERPDGSNFTLKIRSTKLEDSAMYFCASSVGDFNYGYTFGSGTRLTVV.

V usage is TRBV7-9 and J usage is TRBJ1-2; D unresolved. The germline CDR1 and CDR2 sequences are SEHNR and FQNEAQ (reference sequence). This CDR3 spans 14 amino acids. Trimming removed 1 base from V and 4 bases from J, with 10 bases in between. This CDR3 reads CASSLEEQIYGYTF. The CDR3 bases are TGTGCCAGCAGCTTAGAGGAACAGATCTATGGCTACACCTTC.

In its sample, this clone was seen a few times. CDR3 bases: TGTGCCAGCAGTATCCTGGGACAGGGGTCGACTGAAGCTTTCTTT. Encoded protein: CASSILGQGSTEAFF. The chain is built from TRBV6-5 and TRBJ1-1; 10 nucleotides agree with TRBD1. V shed 5 bases, J shed 5 bases, and the junction held 8 bases outside the gene matches. The germline V gene has CDR1 MNHEY and CDR2 SVGAGI. This CDR3 has 15 amino acids.

In its sample, this clone was seen a few times. CDR3 sequence reads: CASSPAGGSYEQYF. The CDR3 coding sequence is TGCGCCAGCAGCCCGGCGGGGGGTTCCTACGAGCAGTACTTC. This chain connects TRBV5-1 to TRBJ2-7; TRBD2 matches at 8 bases. This CDR3 has 14 residues. The trim removed 4 bases at V and 1 base at J, leaving 4 bases unmatched. Per the germline V gene, CDR1 is SGHRS and CDR2 is YFSETQ.

This clone was recorded a few times. V and J are TRBV15 and TRBJ2-6; weak D call: TRBD1 (6 bases). Trimming removed 2 bases at V and 4 bases at J, with 21 bases between. The CDR3 has 19 residues. Germline assignment: CDR1 LNHNV and CDR2 YYDKDF (reference sequence). Here the CDR3 DNA reads TGTGCCACCAGCAGATCACGGGACACCCGGAATATCGGGGCCAACGTCCTGACTTTC. Protein sequence: CATSRSRDTRNIGANVLTF. The full variable domain, rest sourced from reference TRBV15 and TRBJ2-6, is DAMVIQNPRYQVTQFGKPVTLSCSQTLNHNVMYWYQQKSSQAPKLLFHYYDKDFNNEADTPDNFQSRRPNTSFCFLDIRSPGLGDTAMYLCATSRSRDTRNIGANVLTFGAGSRLTVL.

This clone has a count of ten or more. Within the sample, other DNA sequences also encode this same CDR3. The chain couples TRBV2 to TRBJ2-7, with D hard to call. The CDR3 totals 11 residues. V dropped 2 bases and J dropped 4 bases, with 3 bases sitting between them. Germline assignment: CDR1 SNHLY and CDR2 FYNNEI. The DNA of the CDR3 is TGTGCCAGCAGTGAACGATACGAGCAGTACTTC. Amino acid sequence: CASSERYEQYF.

This chain connects TRBV4-2 to TRBJ2-5, with a possible D match to TRBD2 (5 bases). Per germline, CDR1 LGHNA and CDR2 YNFKEQ. V was cut by 0 bases and J by 3 bases, with 8 bases left in between. CDR3 length: 14 residues. The CDR3 DNA reads TGTGCCAGCAGCCAAGATGAGGGAGAAGAGACCCAGTACTTC. This sequence encodes CASSQDEGEETQYF.

The genes are TRBV7-3 and TRBJ2-3; 8 bases map to TRBD2. Looked up from germline, CDR1 is SGHTA and CDR2 is FQGTGA. The CDR3 is made up of 15 amino acids. V lost 5 bases to trimming and J lost 0 bases; unmatched junction nucleotides: 4. The CDR3 loop reads CASSRRGGSTDTQYF. The CDR3 region has the DNA TGTGCCAGCAGCCGCCGCGGGGGGAGCACAGATACGCAGTATTTT.

This rearrangement joins TRBV11-2 to TRBJ2-1; 13 bases agree with TRBD2. Germline V gene lookup returns CDR1 SGHAT and CDR2 FQNNGV. The V segment lost 6 bases and the J segment 3 bases; nucleotides outside the gene matches: 5. CDR3 length equals 16 residues. The CDR3 nucleotides are TGTGCCAGCAGAACTAGCGGGGGGGCGGACTACAATGAGCAGTTCTTC. The encoded protein is CASRTSGGADYNEQFF.

This clone has a count of ten or more. J is TRBJ1-1 and V is TRBV27; the D gene is possibly TRBD1 (6 bases). Looked up from germline, CDR1 is MNHEY and CDR2 is SMNVEV (reference sequence). The CDR3 is 16 residues long. With 0 bases removed from V and 3 bases from J, the gap between germline ends came to 14 bases. CDR3 loop: CASSLSRRGGDTEAFF. The CDR3 nucleotides read TGTGCCAGCAGTTTATCCCGGAGAGGGGGGGACACTGAAGCTTTCTTT.

The table lists this clone with a few counts. The rearrangement joins TRBV7-2 to TRBJ2-1, with D unresolved. The V gene lost 5 bases and the J gene lost 6 bases, with 8 bases spanning the gap. Germline CDR1 SGHTA, CDR2 FQGNSA. The CDR3 is made up of 12 amino acids. The CDR3 coding sequence is TGTGCCAGCAGCCGAGAAGGCAATGAGCAGTTCTTC. This translates into CASSREGNEQFF.

The chain uses TRBV10-3 and TRBJ2-1, with D tentatively TRBD1 or TRBD2 (5 bases each). Germline CDR1 and CDR2: ENHRY and SYGVKD. This CDR3 is built from 16 residues. V was trimmed by 3 bases and J by 4 bases, leaving 16 bases between them. CDR3 sequence (DNA): TGTGCCATCAGTGATCAGCCAGGGAGTATATACAATGAGCAGTTCTTC. Encoded protein: CAISDQPGSIYNEQFF.

The chain uses TRBV5-1 and TRBJ1-1; tentatively, D is TRBD1 (5 bases). Looked up from germline, CDR1 is SGHRS and CDR2 is YFSETQ. The CDR3 totals 14 residues. V was cut by 1 base and J by 8 bases, with 15 bases left in between. CDR3 in amino acids: CASSLLGGDGEAFF. As DNA, the CDR3 is TGCGCCAGCAGCTTGTTGGGTGGGGACGGAGAAGCTTTCTTT.